The rows below give T cell receptor beta chains drawn from one sample of a study of control samples from healthy donors and cancer patients. Clones were read by immunoSEQ multiplex PCR, and TCRdb kept only the in-frame ones, dropping some. This table has approximately 88,000 clones, just over 90% appearing once. Source material: blood. The receptors shown here come from a woman aged 25 to 39 in good health. Each CDR3 is given with its conserved first and last residue. A D gene is named only where the DNA matches it firmly. Size is stated for part of the rows, as once, few or many counts, or as a class when the clone is expanded.

cdr3_nt: TGTGCCAGCAGTTACCCGCGTCAGTACTTC
cdr3_aa: CASSYPRQYF
clone_size: .
d_call: .
v_call: TRBV6-2/TRBV6-3
j_call: TRBJ2-7

cdr3_nt: TGTGCCAGTAGGCCACCCTCGGCAGGGTATAATTCACCCCTCCACTTT
cdr3_aa: CASRPPSAGYNSPLHF
clone_size: .
d_call: .
v_call: TRBV19
j_call: TRBJ1-6

cdr3_nt: TGTGCCAGCAGTTTAAGCTCCTACAATGAGCAGTTCTTC
cdr3_aa: CASSLSSYNEQFF
clone_size: .
d_call: .
v_call: TRBV12-3/TRBV12-4
j_call: TRBJ2-1

cdr3_nt: TGTGCCAGCAGCCCCTGGAACACCGGGGAGCTGTTTTTT
cdr3_aa: CASSPWNTGELFF
clone_size: .
d_call: .
v_call: TRBV7-3
j_call: TRBJ2-2

cdr3_nt: TGTGCCAGCAGCTTGGGAAACGCTCGGCAGGGTGGTGAAAAACTGTTTTTT
cdr3_aa: CASSLGNARQGGEKLFF
clone_size: .
d_call: .
v_call: TRBV5-8
j_call: TRBJ1-4

cdr3_nt: TGTGCCAGCAGGCTTAACCCAGGAAGCACAGATACGCAGTATTTT
cdr3_aa: CASRLNPGSTDTQYF
clone_size: once
d_call: .
v_call: TRBV7-9
j_call: TRBJ2-3

cdr3_nt: TGCGCCAGCAGCTTACAGGGGAACTCTGGAAACACCATATATTTT
cdr3_aa: CASSLQGNSGNTIYF
clone_size: .
d_call: TRBD1
v_call: TRBV5-1
j_call: TRBJ1-3

cdr3_nt: TGTGCCTTCGGGAGCTCTGGAAACACCATATATTTT
cdr3_aa: CAFGSSGNTIYF
clone_size: .
d_call: .
v_call: TRBV30
j_call: TRBJ1-3

cdr3_nt: TGTGCCAGCGGACCTATGAACACTGAAGCTTTCTTT
cdr3_aa: CASGPMNTEAFF
clone_size: .
d_call: .
v_call: TRBV3-1/TRBV3-2
j_call: TRBJ1-1

cdr3_nt: TGTGCCAGTCGCGAACCTTTCTTGAACACTGAAGCTTTCTTT
cdr3_aa: CASREPFLNTEAFF
clone_size: .
d_call: .
v_call: TRBV19
j_call: TRBJ1-1

cdr3_nt: TGCGCCAGCAGCTTCGGGACCAACACAGATACGCAGTATTTT
cdr3_aa: CASSFGTNTDTQYF
clone_size: once
d_call: .
v_call: TRBV5-1
j_call: TRBJ2-3

cdr3_nt: TGTGCCAGCTCACCACCGGGAGTCCGCTACGAGCAGTACTTC
cdr3_aa: CASSPPGVRYEQYF
clone_size: .
d_call: .
v_call: TRBV18
j_call: TRBJ2-7

cdr3_nt: TGTGCCAGCAGTCACTCCGGGACGGAAATCAATGAGCAGTTCTTC
cdr3_aa: CASSHSGTEINEQFF
clone_size: .
d_call: .
v_call: TRBV3-1/TRBV3-2
j_call: TRBJ2-1

cdr3_nt: TGTGCCAGCAGTCCAGGGGCAGTGAACACTGAAGCTTTCTTT
cdr3_aa: CASSPGAVNTEAFF
clone_size: .
d_call: .
v_call: TRBV2
j_call: TRBJ1-1

cdr3_nt: TGTGCCAGCAGCCAAGTTTTGTCGTCTGGGAGCTCCTATAATTCACCCCTCCACTTT
cdr3_aa: CASSQVLSSGSSYNSPLHF
clone_size: once
d_call: .
v_call: TRBV3-1/TRBV3-2
j_call: TRBJ1-6

cdr3_nt: TGCGCCAGCAGAAAACAGGGTGAGGTGAACACTGAAGCTTTCTTT
cdr3_aa: CASRKQGEVNTEAFF
clone_size: .
d_call: .
v_call: TRBV5-1
j_call: TRBJ1-1

cdr3_nt: TGTGCCAGCAGCCTCGGGGCAGGGAAATTGAATACGCAGTATTTT
cdr3_aa: CASSLGAGKLNTQYF
clone_size: once
d_call: .
v_call: TRBV9
j_call: TRBJ2-3

cdr3_nt: TGTGCCAGCAGCTTGGGGGCTAGCGGCCTGATCGGCAATGAGCAGTTCTTC
cdr3_aa: CASSLGASGLIGNEQFF
clone_size: .
d_call: .
v_call: TRBV7-6
j_call: TRBJ2-1

cdr3_nt: TGCGCCAGCAGCCGCTCGGGGGGGGGCGCAGATACGCAGTATTTT
cdr3_aa: CASSRSGGGADTQYF
clone_size: .
d_call: TRBD2
v_call: TRBV5-1
j_call: TRBJ2-3

cdr3_nt: TGTGCCAGCAGTTCGGTAGGTCGGGGCACAGATACGCAGTATTTT
cdr3_aa: CASSSVGRGTDTQYF
clone_size: .
d_call: .
v_call: TRBV6-5
j_call: TRBJ2-3

cdr3_nt: TGTGCCAGCAGTTTGTGGGGACTAATCCTCAACTACACTGAAGCTTTCTTT
cdr3_aa: CASSLWGLILNYTEAFF
clone_size: once
d_call: .
v_call: TRBV27
j_call: TRBJ1-1

cdr3_nt: TGTGCCAGCAGCCTAGGACGGATCCAAGAGACCCAGTACTTC
cdr3_aa: CASSLGRIQETQYF
clone_size: .
d_call: .
v_call: TRBV5-5
j_call: TRBJ2-5

cdr3_nt: TGTGCCAGCTCACCAACGGGGGGCGAGCAGTACTTC
cdr3_aa: CASSPTGGEQYF
clone_size: .
d_call: TRBD2
v_call: TRBV18
j_call: TRBJ2-7

cdr3_nt: TGTGCCAGCAGCCCGAGGCCAGGGGGCATCAATCAGCGCCAGCATTTT
cdr3_aa: CASSPRPGGINQRQHF
clone_size: once
d_call: TRBD1
v_call: TRBV5-6
j_call: TRBJ1-5

cdr3_nt: TGTGCCAGCATTAGCCGGGACAACTCCTACAATGAGCAGTTCTTC
cdr3_aa: CASISRDNSYNEQFF
clone_size: .
d_call: .
v_call: TRBV6-6
j_call: TRBJ2-1

cdr3_nt: TGTGCCAGCAGCGTAGGGATTCAAGGGGGCAATCAGCCCCAGCATTTT
cdr3_aa: CASSVGIQGGNQPQHF
clone_size: .
d_call: .
v_call: TRBV9
j_call: TRBJ1-5

cdr3_nt: TGTGCCAGCAGTTTGGGAACTAGCGGGAGGTCCGAGACCCAGTACTTC
cdr3_aa: CASSLGTSGRSETQYF
clone_size: .
d_call: TRBD2
v_call: TRBV6-5
j_call: TRBJ2-5

cdr3_nt: TGTGCCAGCAGGGGGGGACGGACCGATCAGCCCCAGCATTTT
cdr3_aa: CASRGGRTDQPQHF
clone_size: .
d_call: .
v_call: TRBV6-5
j_call: TRBJ1-5

cdr3_nt: TGTGCCAGCAGGGCCGGAGGGCTAGGTAACAATGAGCAGTTCTTC
cdr3_aa: CASRAGGLGNNEQFF
clone_size: .
d_call: .
v_call: TRBV2
j_call: TRBJ2-1

cdr3_nt: TGTGCCAGCAGCCGGGCAAAGGCGGGGGGGCGTCGAGAGACCCAGTACTTC
cdr3_aa: CASSRAKAGGRRETQYF
clone_size: .
d_call: TRBD2
v_call: TRBV4-2
j_call: TRBJ2-5

cdr3_nt: TGTGCCACCAGCAGAGCCAGCGGGAGGGTGGATACGCAGTATTTT
cdr3_aa: CATSRASGRVDTQYF
clone_size: .
d_call: TRBD2
v_call: TRBV15
j_call: TRBJ2-3

cdr3_nt: TGTGCCAGCAGCACCCGGGGCGGTCCGCGACTAACGAGCACAGATACGCAGTATTTT
cdr3_aa: CASSTRGGPRLTSTDTQYF
clone_size: .
d_call: .
v_call: TRBV9
j_call: TRBJ2-3

cdr3_nt: TGCGCCAGCTGTAAGGACAGGGCAGATACGCAGTATTTT
cdr3_aa: CASCKDRADTQYF
clone_size: .
d_call: TRBD1
v_call: TRBV10-1
j_call: TRBJ2-3

cdr3_nt: TGTGCCAGCGGCGGGTACGAGCAGTACTTC
cdr3_aa: CASGGYEQYF
clone_size: .
d_call: .
v_call: TRBV28
j_call: TRBJ2-7

cdr3_nt: TGTGCCAGCAGACTAGCGGGAGCCGGGGAGCAGTTCTTC
cdr3_aa: CASRLAGAGEQFF
clone_size: .
d_call: TRBD2
v_call: TRBV12-3/TRBV12-4
j_call: TRBJ2-1

cdr3_nt: TGCGCCAGCAGCTCCGACCGACCGGGAGGAAACACCATATATTTT
cdr3_aa: CASSSDRPGGNTIYF
clone_size: .
d_call: .
v_call: TRBV5-1
j_call: TRBJ1-3

cdr3_nt: TGTGCCAGCAGCTTAGATCGCGGACAGGGATCACCCCTCCACTTT
cdr3_aa: CASSLDRGQGSPLHF
clone_size: .
d_call: TRBD1
v_call: TRBV11-2
j_call: TRBJ1-6

cdr3_nt: TGTGCCAGCAGCCAAGACGGAATCTCTGGAAACACCATATATTTT
cdr3_aa: CASSQDGISGNTIYF
clone_size: .
d_call: .
v_call: TRBV3-1/TRBV3-2
j_call: TRBJ1-3

cdr3_nt: TGTGCCAGCAGCCACGGTTATGGACGGTTCACTGAAGCTTTCTTT
cdr3_aa: CASSHGYGRFTEAFF
clone_size: .
d_call: .
v_call: TRBV3-1/TRBV3-2
j_call: TRBJ1-1

cdr3_nt: TGTGCCAGCAGCGTAGGAGTAGCGGCGAACACCGGGGAGCTGTTTTTT
cdr3_aa: CASSVGVAANTGELFF
clone_size: .
d_call: .
v_call: TRBV9
j_call: TRBJ2-2

cdr3_nt: TGTGCCAGCAGCCAAACGGGACAGAGGGAGGGCGGGGAGCTGTTTTTT
cdr3_aa: CASSQTGQREGGELFF
clone_size: .
d_call: .
v_call: TRBV3-1/TRBV3-2
j_call: TRBJ2-2

cdr3_nt: TGCGCCAGCAGCTCGACGGGAGATCGCACAGATACGCAGTATTTT
cdr3_aa: CASSSTGDRTDTQYF
clone_size: few
d_call: .
v_call: TRBV5-1
j_call: TRBJ2-3